This TCR beta chain is from a study of control samples from healthy donors and cancer patients. With 3 bases clipped from V and 1 base from J, the junction kept 7 bases outside the gene matches. CDR3 length: 16 amino acids. Looked up from germline, CDR1 is SGDLS and CDR2 is YYNGEE. Sequencing used immunoSEQ multiplex PCR; TCRdb keeps in-frame clones, though not all of them. The sample carries 150,000 to 200,000 clones, around nine tenths recorded once. V gene TRBV9 combines with J gene TRBJ2-3; 8 nucleotides match TRBD2. This sequence originates from a man between 18 and 29 years old in good health. The specimen sequenced was blood. The CDR3 coding sequence is TGTGCCAGCAGCGCTAGAGCGGGGGCGGGCACAGATACGCAGTATTTT. Its protein product is CASSARAGAGTDTQYF.